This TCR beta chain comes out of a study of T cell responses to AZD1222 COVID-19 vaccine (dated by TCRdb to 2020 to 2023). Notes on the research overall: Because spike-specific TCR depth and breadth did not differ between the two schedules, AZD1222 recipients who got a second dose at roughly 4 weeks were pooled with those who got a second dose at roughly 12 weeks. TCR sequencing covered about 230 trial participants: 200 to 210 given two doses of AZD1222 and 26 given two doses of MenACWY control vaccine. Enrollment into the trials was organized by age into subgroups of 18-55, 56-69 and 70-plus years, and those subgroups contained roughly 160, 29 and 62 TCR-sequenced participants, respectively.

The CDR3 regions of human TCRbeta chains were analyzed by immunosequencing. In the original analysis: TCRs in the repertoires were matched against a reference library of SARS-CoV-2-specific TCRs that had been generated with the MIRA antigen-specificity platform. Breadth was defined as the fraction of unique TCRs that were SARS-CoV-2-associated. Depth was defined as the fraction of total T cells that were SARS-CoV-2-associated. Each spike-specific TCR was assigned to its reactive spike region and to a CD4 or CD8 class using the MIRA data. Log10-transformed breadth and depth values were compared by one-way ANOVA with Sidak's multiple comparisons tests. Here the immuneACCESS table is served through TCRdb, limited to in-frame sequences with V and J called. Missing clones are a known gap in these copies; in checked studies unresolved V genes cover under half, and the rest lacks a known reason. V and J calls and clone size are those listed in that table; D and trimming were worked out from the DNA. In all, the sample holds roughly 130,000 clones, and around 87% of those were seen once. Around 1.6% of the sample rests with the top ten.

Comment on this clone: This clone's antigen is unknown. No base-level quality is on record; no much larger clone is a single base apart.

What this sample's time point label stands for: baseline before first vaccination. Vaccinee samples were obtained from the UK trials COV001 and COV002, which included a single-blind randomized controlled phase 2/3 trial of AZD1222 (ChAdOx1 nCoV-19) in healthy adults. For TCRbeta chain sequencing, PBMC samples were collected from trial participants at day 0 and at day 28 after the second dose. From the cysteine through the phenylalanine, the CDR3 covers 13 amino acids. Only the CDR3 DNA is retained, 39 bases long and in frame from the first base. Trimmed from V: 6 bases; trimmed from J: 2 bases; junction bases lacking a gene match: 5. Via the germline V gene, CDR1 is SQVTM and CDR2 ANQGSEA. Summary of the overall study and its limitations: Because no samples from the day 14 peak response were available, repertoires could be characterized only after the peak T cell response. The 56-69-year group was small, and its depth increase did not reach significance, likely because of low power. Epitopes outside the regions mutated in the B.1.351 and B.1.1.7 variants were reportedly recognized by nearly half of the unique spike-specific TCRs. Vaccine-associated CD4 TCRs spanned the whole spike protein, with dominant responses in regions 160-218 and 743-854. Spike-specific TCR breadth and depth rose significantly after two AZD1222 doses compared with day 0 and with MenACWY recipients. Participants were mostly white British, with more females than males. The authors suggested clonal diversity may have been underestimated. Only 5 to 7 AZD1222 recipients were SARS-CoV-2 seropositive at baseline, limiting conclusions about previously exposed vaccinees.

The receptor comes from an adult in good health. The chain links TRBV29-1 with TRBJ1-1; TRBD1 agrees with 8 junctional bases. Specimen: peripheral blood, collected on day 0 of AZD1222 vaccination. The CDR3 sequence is CSVPGQGNTEAFF. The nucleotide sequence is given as TGCAGCGTACCCGGACAGGGAAACACTGAAGCTTTCTTT.